Below, 25 T cell receptor beta chains from the same sample are listed, as sequenced in a study of patients and donors after allogeneic stem cell transplantation. TCRdb fed the RT-PCR reads into MiXCR, producing one record per CDR3 protein. The sample contains about 160,000 distinct CDR3 sequences, roughly 35% of which appear only once. The material sequenced was blood, either unsorted or a sorted T cell fraction (not recorded which). All receptors come from a human donor who was either an allogeneic HSCT recipient or a stem cell or donor lymphocyte infusion donor (not recorded which). It is not recorded whose cells these are; they may come from a transplant donor.

The V call is TRBV12-3 or TRBV12-4, the J call TRBJ1-2; no firm D call. Trimming cost V 5 bases and J 8 bases, with 12 bases left between them. The CDR3 consists of 12 residues. The CDR3 DNA sequence: TGTGCCAGCAGTGTAGGTCGAATCGGCTACACCTTC. Translation gives CASSVGRIGYTF.

This clonotype has more than one count but fewer than ten. The rearrangement links TRBV12-3 or TRBV12-4 to TRBJ2-1, with unresolved D. V lost 6 bases, J lost 0 bases, and 9 bases lay in between. The CDR3 consists of 14 residues. The chain's CDR3 is CASSQTSSYNEQFF. DNA of the CDR3: TGTGCCAGCAGCCAGACGAGCTCCTACAATGAGCAGTTCTTC.

In its sample, this clonotype was seen a few times. Here the CDR3 DNA reads TGTGCCAGCAGCGTGTATTTAGGAAACACCATATATTTT. It yields the protein CASSVYLGNTIYF. This rearrangement joins TRBV12-3 or TRBV12-4 to TRBJ1-3; no reliable D call. This CDR3 is 13 amino acids long. With 6 bases removed from V and 4 bases from J, the gap between germline ends came to 10 bases.

This clonotype was observed a few times. This chain joins TRBV29-1 and TRBJ2-2; 8 nucleotides align to TRBD1. Germline V lookup: CDR1 SQVTM, CDR2 ANQGSEA. This CDR3 contains 15 residues. V trimming: 4 bases; J trimming: 7 bases; junction bases outside the gene matches: 11. DNA for the CDR3: TGCAGCGTTGTTGGCGGACAGGGAAGGGGCGGGGAGCTGTTTTTT. Amino acids: CSVVGGQGRGGELFF.

This clonotype was recorded a few times. The chain is built from TRBV10-3 and TRBJ1-4; D is undetermined. The CDR3 totals 12 residues. V lost 2 bases and J 11 bases, leaving 9 bases between the germline ends. Germline values: CDR1 ENHRY, CDR2 SYGVKD. The CDR3 reads CAISEAGPKLFF. The CDR3 DNA follows: TGTGCCATCAGTGAGGCAGGACCCAAACTGTTTTTT.

V usage is TRBV28 and J usage is TRBJ1-5, with TRBD1 identical over 11 bases. Germline loops: CDR1 MDHEN, CDR2 SYDVKM. Trimming cost V 4 bases and J 6 bases; bases outside gene matches: 5. There are 15 residues in the CDR3. CDR3 residues: CASSSDRGRGQPQHF. The DNA for the CDR3 is TGTGCCAGCAGTTCGGACAGGGGGCGAGGTCAGCCCCAGCATTTT.

The gene calls are TRBV5-5 and TRBJ2-3; perhaps TRBD1 as D (5 bases). The CDR3 totals 14 residues. The V and J ends lost 3 bases and 0 bases respectively, with 8 bases between them. CDR1 is SGHKS and CDR2 is YYEKEE in the germline V gene (reference sequence). CDR3 nucleotides: TGTGCCAGCAGCTCCGACAGAAGCACAGATACGCAGTATTTT. Translated: CASSSDRSTDTQYF.

V usage is TRBV12-3 or TRBV12-4 and J usage is TRBJ2-3; D unclear. The CDR3 runs to 12 residues. Trimming stripped 5 bases from V and 6 bases from J, with 9 bases between. The CDR3 DNA reads as TGTGCCAGCAGTCCTTTTCTGGATACGCAGTATTTT. It yields the protein CASSPFLDTQYF.

V gene TRBV7-2 combines with J gene TRBJ2-3; D remains unclear. This CDR3 region has 12 residues. CDR1 is SGHTA and CDR2 is FQGNSA in the germline V gene. V lost 5 bases and J lost 5, with 8 bases in between. In nucleotides, the CDR3 is TGTGCCAGCAGCCCGGCTAGAGATACGCAGTATTTT. Its protein is CASSPARDTQYF. Full variable domain (remainder filled in from reference TRBV7-2 and TRBJ2-3): GAGVSQSPSNKVTEKGKDVELRCDPISGHTALYWYRQSLGQGLEFLIYFQGNSAPDKSGLPSDRFSAERTGGSVSTLTIQRTQQEDSAVYLCASSPARDTQYFGPGTRLTVL.

This chain uses TRBV5-5 with TRBJ2-2, with 9 positions matching TRBD2. The CDR3 is 16 residues long. V gave up 2 bases and J gave up 3 bases; unmatched junction bases: 5. CDR1 and CDR2 (germline): SGHKS, YYEKEE (reference sequence). CDR3 residues: CASSLTAGGYTGELFF. The CDR3 coding sequence is TGTGCCAGCAGCTTAACAGCGGGGGGTTACACCGGGGAGCTGTTTTTT. The full variable domain, its missing parts supplied by reference TRBV5-5 and TRBJ2-2, is DAGVTQSPTHLIKTRGQQVTLRCSPISGHKSVSWYQQVLGQGPQFIFQYYEKEERGRGNFPDRFSARQFPNYSSELNVNALLLGDSALYLCASSLTAGGYTGELFFGEGSRLTVL.

This clonotype was seen only a few times. The chain combines TRBV9 with TRBJ2-6; no firm D call. V gave up 4 bases and J gave up 4 bases, with 15 bases separating them. Germline V gene data show CDR1 as SGDLS and CDR2 as YYNGEE. The CDR3 consists of 16 residues. The CDR3 bases are TGTGCCAGCAGCATAACGAAGCAGACGGGGGCCAACGTCCTGACTTTC. It specifies CASSITKQTGANVLTF.

The genes are TRBV11-2 and TRBJ1-2; D possibly corresponds to TRBD1 (5 bases). V was clipped by 8 bases and J by 2 bases, with 21 bases between them. CDR3 size: 16 residues. Germline V CDR1 and CDR2: SGHAT, FQNNGV. The CDR3 DNA sequence: TGTGCCAGCTCTTTTAAGGGGCGTGGCGGGAACTATGGCTACACCTTC. As protein: CASSFKGRGGNYGYTF. Filled out from reference TRBV11-2 and TRBJ1-2, the complete variable domain reads EAGVAQSPRYKIIEKRQSVAFWCNPISGHATLYWYQQILGQGPKLLIQFQNNGVVDDSQLPKDRFSAERLKGVDSTLKIQPAKLEDSAVYLCASSFKGRGGNYGYTFGSGTRLTVV.

This sequence joins TRBV6-6 and TRBJ1-6; the D gene is possibly TRBD1 (6 bases). Trimming took 0 bases from V and 7 from J, leaving 13 bases between them. The CDR3 length is 16 residues. CDR1 and CDR2 (germline): MNHNY, SVGAGI (reference sequence). This CDR3 reads CASSYSNTGNNSPLHF. The CDR3 DNA follows: TGTGCCAGCAGTTACTCGAATACAGGGAACAATTCACCCCTCCACTTT.

The chain's CDR3 is CSAQGRGTGGGWTEAFF. For the CDR3, the DNA is TGCAGTGCCCAGGGACGAGGGACAGGGGGCGGATGGACTGAAGCTTTCTTT. The J gene is TRBJ1-1, the V gene TRBV20-1; 12 bases align to TRBD1. Germline-derived CDR1 and CDR2 are DFQATT and SNEGSKA (reference sequence). J gave up 5 bases and V 6 bases, and 16 bases lay outside the gene matches. CDR3 size: 17 residues.

This clonotype has just a few counts. The chain recombines TRBV7-2 with TRBJ1-2; D is ambiguous. Trimming shortened V by 1 base and J by 5 bases, and 5 bases separated the two germline ends. The CDR3 contains 12 residues. Germline V gives CDR1 SGHTA, CDR2 FQGNSA. Here the CDR3 DNA reads TGTGCCAGCAGCTTAGAAGTTTATGGCTACACCTTC. It encodes CASSLEVYGYTF. Using reference TRBV7-2 and TRBJ1-2 for the parts outside the CDR3, the full variable domain is GAGVSQSPSNKVTEKGKDVELRCDPISGHTALYWYRQSLGQGLEFLIYFQGNSAPDKSGLPSDRFSAERTGGSVSTLTIQRTQQEDSAVYLCASSLEVYGYTFGSGTRLTVV.

This clonotype occurred a few times. The chain carries TRBV12-3 or TRBV12-4 and TRBJ1-5; D uncertain. The V gene lost 6 bases and the J gene lost 0 bases, with 6 bases spanning the gap. The length of the CDR3 is 13 residues. CDR3 amino acids: CASSQYSNQPQHF. The CDR3 DNA reads as TGTGCCAGCAGCCAATATAGCAATCAGCCCCAGCATTTT.

The rearrangement links TRBV29-1 to TRBJ2-2; D is uncertain. Germline values: CDR1 SQVTM, CDR2 ANQGSEA. The CDR3 has 12 amino acids. The germline V and J ends were trimmed by 4 bases and 4 bases, with 7 bases remaining between them. The CDR3 coding sequence is TGCAGCGTTGTTGGGTTCACCGGGGAGCTGTTTTTT. Translating gives CSVVGFTGELFF.

This clonotype was seen a few times. The V and J genes are TRBV25-1 and TRBJ1-1; D is unresolved. The germline V gene has CDR1 MGHDK and CDR2 SYGVNS. The CDR3 consists of 13 residues. V was clipped by 4 bases and J by 3 bases, with 9 bases between them. Here the CDR3 DNA reads TGTGCCAGCAGTGTAGAGGGAGACACTGAAGCTTTCTTT. Translating it yields CASSVEGDTEAFF.

The rearrangement uses TRBV12-3 or TRBV12-4 and TRBJ1-2, with 8 nucleotides matching TRBD1. CDR3 length equals 14 residues. Trimming cost V 5 bases and J 3 bases; bases outside gene matches: 5. The CDR3 protein is CASSKDRADYGYTF. The CDR3 DNA sequence: TGTGCCAGCAGTAAGGACAGGGCTGACTATGGCTACACCTTC.

The rearrangement links TRBV5-5 to TRBJ2-5; D gene uncertain. The germline V and J ends were trimmed by 0 bases and 5 bases, with 5 bases remaining between them. This CDR3 region has 12 residues. The germline V gene has CDR1 SGHKS and CDR2 YYEKEE (reference sequence). The CDR3 reads CASSLDLETQYF. The CDR3 nucleotides read TGTGCCAGCAGCTTGGATCTCGAGACCCAGTACTTC.

Only a few counts were recorded for this clonotype. The gene calls are TRBV29-1 and TRBJ1-5, with D perhaps TRBD1 (5 bases). The V gene's germline CDR1 is SQVTM and CDR2 ANQGSEA. The CDR3 is made up of 12 amino acids. V was shortened by 8 bases and J by 3 bases, with 11 bases between the two germline ends. Written as DNA, the CDR3 is TGCAGCAGGGACTGGGACAATCAGCCCCAGCATTTT. Protein sequence: CSRDWDNQPQHF.

The chain is built from TRBV25-1 and TRBJ2-2; D is unclear. CDR1 and CDR2 from the germline V gene are MGHDK and SYGVNS. The CDR3 contains 14 residues. V gave up 9 bases and J gave up 2 bases, with 13 bases separating them. The CDR3, as DNA: TGTGCCAGTAGCATCGGATCAAACACCGGGGAGCTGTTTTTT. It is translated as CASSIGSNTGELFF.

The chain has TRBV3-1 and TRBJ1-5, with 9 bases identical to TRBD1. This CDR3 spans 14 amino acids. Germline CDR1 reads LGHDT; CDR2 reads YNNKEL (reference sequence). The J segment lost 4 bases and the V segment lost 5 bases, leaving 3 bases of the junction unmatched. CDR3: CASSGTGFNQPQHF. CDR3 nucleotides: TGTGCCAGCAGCGGGACAGGGTTTAATCAGCCCCAGCATTTT.

This clonotype was counted between two and nine times. The V call is TRBV29-1, the J call TRBJ1-5, with D possibly being TRBD1 (6 bases). Trimming pared 3 bases from V and 3 bases from J, leaving 15 bases between. This CDR3 is 15 amino acids long. Per the germline V gene, CDR1 is SQVTM and CDR2 is ANQGSEA. The CDR3 protein is CSVEVSGEPNQPQHF. CDR3 DNA sequence: TGCAGCGTTGAGGTCTCAGGGGAACCCAATCAGCCCCAGCATTTT. The full variable domain, rest sourced from reference TRBV29-1 and TRBJ1-5, is SAVISQKPSRDICQRGTSLTIQCQVDSQVTMMFWYRQQPGQSLTLIATANQGSEATYESGFVIDKFPISRPNLTFSTLTVSNMSPEDSSIYLCSVEVSGEPNQPQHFGDGTRLSIL.

This clonotype came up a few times. V is TRBV6-5 and J is TRBJ1-1, with D perhaps TRBD1 (6 bases). From germline, CDR1 is MNHEY and CDR2 SVGAGI. V lost 7 bases to trimming and J lost 6 bases, with 15 bases between them. The CDR3 spans 13 residues. CDR3 residues: CASNTDSGAEAFF. The CDR3 region has the DNA TGTGCCAGCAACACGGACAGTGGGGCTGAAGCTTTCTTT.